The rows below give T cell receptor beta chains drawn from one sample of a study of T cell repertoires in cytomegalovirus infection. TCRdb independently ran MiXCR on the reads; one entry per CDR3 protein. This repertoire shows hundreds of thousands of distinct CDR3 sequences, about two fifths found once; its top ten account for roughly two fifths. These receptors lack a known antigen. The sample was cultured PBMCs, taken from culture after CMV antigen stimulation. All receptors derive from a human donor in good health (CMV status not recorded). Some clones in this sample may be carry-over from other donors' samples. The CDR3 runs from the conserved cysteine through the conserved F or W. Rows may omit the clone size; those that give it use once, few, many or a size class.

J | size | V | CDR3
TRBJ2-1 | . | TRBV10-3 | CAIKGAAQSEDEQFF
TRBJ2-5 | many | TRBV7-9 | CASSRETQYF
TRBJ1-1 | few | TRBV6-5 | CASSSPGQMRMNTEAFF
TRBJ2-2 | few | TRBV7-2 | CASSPRQLGAGELFF
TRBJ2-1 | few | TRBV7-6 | CASSLRRGGAYNEQFF
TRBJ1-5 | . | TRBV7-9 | CASSFEDSNQPQHF
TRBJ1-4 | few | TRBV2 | CASSEAVTGPRGEKLFF
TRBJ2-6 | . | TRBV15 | CATSRASYVSGANVLTF
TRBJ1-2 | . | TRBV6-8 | CASSRQGPRGYTF
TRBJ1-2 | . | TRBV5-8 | CASSLRTDRSNYGYTF
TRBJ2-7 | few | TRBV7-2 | CASSLWVAYEQYF
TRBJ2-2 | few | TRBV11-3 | CASSFDRGTGELFF
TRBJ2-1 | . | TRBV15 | CATNGQRPVEQFF
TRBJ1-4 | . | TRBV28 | CASSQQTGGREKLFF
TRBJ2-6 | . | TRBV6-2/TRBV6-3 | CASSTSGSSGANVLTF
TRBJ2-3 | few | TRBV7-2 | CAFKTTQYF
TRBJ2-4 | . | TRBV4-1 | CASSQEVGAEGEDIQYF